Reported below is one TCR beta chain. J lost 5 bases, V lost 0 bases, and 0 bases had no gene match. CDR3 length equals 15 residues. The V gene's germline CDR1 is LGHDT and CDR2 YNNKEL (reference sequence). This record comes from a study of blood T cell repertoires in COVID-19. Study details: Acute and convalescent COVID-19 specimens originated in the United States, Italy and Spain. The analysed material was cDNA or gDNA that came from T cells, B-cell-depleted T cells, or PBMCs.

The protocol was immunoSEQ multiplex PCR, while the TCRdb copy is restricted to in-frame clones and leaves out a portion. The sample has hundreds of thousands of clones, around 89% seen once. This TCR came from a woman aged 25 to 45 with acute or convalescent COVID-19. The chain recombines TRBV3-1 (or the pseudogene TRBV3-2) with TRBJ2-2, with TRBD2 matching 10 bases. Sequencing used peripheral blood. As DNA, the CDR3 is TGTGCCAGCAGCCAAGAGGGACTAGCGACCGGGGAGCTGTTTTTT. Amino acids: CASSQEGLATGELFF.